Shown below are 21 T cell receptor beta chains from a single sample sequenced in a study of T-cell memory formation after mild COVID-19. TCRdb reprocessed the 5' RACE reads with MiXCR, giving one entry per CDR3 protein. Of about 140,000 distinct CDR3 sequences in the sample, 13% to 15% are singletons; the top ten hold about 29%. The sample taken for sequencing was PBMCs or a T cell subset sorted from them (not recorded which). These receptors came from an adult woman who had mild COVID-19 (a few samples of this study predate the infection). Cell type and time point are not known.

The CDR3 coding sequence is TGCGCCCCAATAAAGGGGGGGCCGAACACTGAAGCTTTCTTT. It is translated as CAPIKGGPNTEAFF. The chain employs TRBV5-1 and TRBJ1-1; possibly TRBD1 for D (6 bases). The V end was cut by 10 bases, the J end by 1 base, with 17 bases between. From germline, CDR1 is SGHRS and CDR2 YFSETQ. This CDR3 has 14 amino acids.

Only a few counts were recorded for this clonotype. The rearrangement joins TRBV27 to TRBJ1-2, with a tentative D call TRBD1 (5 bases). V dropped 0 bases and J dropped 4 bases, with 15 bases sitting between them. The CDR3 sequence is 16 residues long. CDR1 is MNHEY, CDR2 SMNVEV, per germline (reference sequence). CDR3 nucleotides: TGTGCCAGCAGTTTATCGGGCTCAGGGCTGGCCTATGGCTACACCTTC. Its translation is CASSLSGSGLAYGYTF.

There are many counts of this clonotype. This chain links TRBV7-9 with TRBJ2-7; D uncertain. Germline V lookup: CDR1 SEHNR, CDR2 FQNEAQ (reference sequence). Between the trimmed V and J ends, which lost 5 bases and 0 bases, there was a span of 11 bases. The CDR3 contains 14 residues. CDR3 loop: CASSPPRGSYEQYF. The CDR3 region has the DNA TGTGCCAGCAGCCCGCCGCGCGGCTCCTACGAGCAGTACTTC.

This clonotype appeared many times. CDR3 sequence: CASSWGTEAFF. CDR3 sequence (DNA): TGCGCCAGCAGTTGGGGCACTGAAGCTTTCTTT. The chain couples TRBV5-1 to TRBJ1-1; D ambiguous. Trimming left V 5 bases short and J 4 bases short, with 6 bases between. This CDR3 has 11 residues. The germline gives CDR1 SGHRS, CDR2 YFSETQ.

This clonotype was detected a few times. This rearrangement joins TRBV4-1 to TRBJ1-6; D is possibly TRBD1 (5 bases). The V end lost 0 bases, the J end lost 9 bases, and 6 bases lay between the germline ends. Germline-derived CDR1 and CDR2 are MGHRA and YSYEKL. CDR3 length equals 13 residues. CDR3 nucleotide sequence: TGCGCCAGCAGCCAAGAGGGGGTTTCACCCCTCCACTTT. Protein product: CASSQEGVSPLHF.

This clonotype showed up just a few times. The gene calls are TRBV18 and TRBJ2-3, with a tentative D call TRBD2 (5 bases). The germline V gene has CDR1 KGHSH and CDR2 LQKENI. CDR3 size: 13 residues. V lost 8 bases to trimming and J lost 1 base, with 10 bases between them. CDR3 protein: CASPGLGTDTQYF. DNA for the CDR3: TGTGCCAGCCCTGGACTGGGCACAGATACGCAGTATTTT.

The chain has TRBV10-3 and TRBJ1-5; 10 positions match TRBD1. J lost 5 bases, V lost 6 bases, and 7 bases had no gene match. Germline-derived CDR1 and CDR2 are ENHRY and SYGVKD. The length of the CDR3 is 15 residues. CDR3 amino acids: CAISAGTGDYQPQHF. The CDR3 DNA follows: TGTGCCATCAGCGCCGGGACAGGGGATTATCAGCCCCAGCATTTT.

This clonotype has more than one count but fewer than ten. V gene TRBV2 combines with J gene TRBJ1-2; TRBD1 matches at 7 bases. The length of the CDR3 is 13 residues. Germline-derived CDR1 and CDR2 are SNHLY and FYNNEI. Trimming took 5 bases from V and 8 from J; bases not matched to a gene: 8. CDR3: CASSFTGADGYTF. CDR3 in DNA: TGTGCCAGCAGTTTCACAGGGGCCGACGGCTACACCTTC.

This rearrangement joins TRBV7-9 to TRBJ1-1; D perhaps matches TRBD1 (5 bases). Trimming shortened V by 3 bases and J by 1 base, and 15 bases separated the two germline ends. The CDR3 length is 16 residues. Germline V gene sequence: CDR1 SEHNR, CDR2 FQNEAQ (reference sequence). CDR3 protein: CASSLSVRVANTEAFF. In DNA form, the CDR3 reads TGTGCCAGCAGCTTGAGTGTCAGGGTAGCGAACACTGAAGCTTTCTTT.

In this sample, this clonotype turned up a few times. This chain connects TRBV7-9 to TRBJ1-1; 8 nucleotides agree with TRBD1. The CDR3 loop spans 17 amino acids. Germline lookup yields CDR1 SEHNR and CDR2 FQNEAQ (reference sequence). Trimming removed 1 base from V and 4 bases from J; junction bases left unmatched: 11. The CDR3: CASSLGSPRTGSTEAFF. The DNA for the CDR3 is TGTGCCAGCAGCTTAGGTTCGCCTAGGACAGGGAGCACTGAAGCTTTCTTT.

In its sample, this clonotype was seen a few times. The rearrangement links TRBV20-1 to TRBJ1-2; 11 bases are shared with TRBD1. The CDR3 totals 15 residues. Germline trimming cut 3 bases from V and 7 bases from J; bases unmatched to any gene: 10. Per the germline V gene, CDR1 is DFQATT and CDR2 is SNEGSKA (reference sequence). Here the CDR3 reads CSASDPGTGGAGYTF. As DNA, the CDR3 is TGCAGTGCTAGTGACCCCGGGACAGGGGGTGCTGGCTACACCTTC.

This clonotype was picked up a small number of times. The gene calls are TRBV18 and TRBJ2-7; D might be TRBD2 (6 bases). The CDR3 extends over 13 amino acids. Germline CDR1 reads KGHSH; CDR2 reads LQKENI. Trimming removed 2 bases from V and 7 bases from J, with 12 bases in between. This CDR3 is CASSPAGTGEQYF. Written as DNA, the CDR3 is TGTGCCAGCTCACCAGCGGGGACGGGAGAGCAGTACTTC.

This clonotype was picked up a small number of times. The gene calls are TRBV7-8 and TRBJ2-1; D unclear. Trimming stripped 1 base from V and 0 bases from J, with 10 bases between. The germline gives CDR1 SGHVS, CDR2 FQNEAQ. The CDR3 consists of 16 residues. The CDR3 protein is CASSLEQGDSYNEQFF. CDR3 coding DNA: TGTGCCAGCAGCTTAGAGCAAGGAGACTCCTACAATGAGCAGTTCTTC.

The rearrangement uses TRBV4-1 and TRBJ1-4, with no clear D. CDR3 length: 13 amino acids. Germline V CDR1 and CDR2: MGHRA, YSYEKL. Trimming pared 4 bases from V and 6 bases from J, leaving 9 bases between. The CDR3 nucleotides are TGCGCCAGCAGCCGCCCGGGAGATGAAAAACTGTTTTTT. Its protein product is CASSRPGDEKLFF.

This clonotype has only a few counts. The chain links TRBV19 to TRBJ1-4, with D tentatively TRBD1 (5 bases). Germline V gene data show CDR1 as LNHDA and CDR2 as SQIVND (reference sequence). The CDR3 sequence is 14 residues long. Trimming took off 5 bases at V and 8 bases at J, with 15 bases between the two ends. CDR3 coding DNA: TGTGCCAGTAGTCCAACGGGACTTCGGGAAAAACTGTTTTTT. It yields the protein CASSPTGLREKLFF.

In this sample, this clonotype turned up a few times. The chain has TRBV4-3 and TRBJ2-7; TRBD2 aligns across 7 bases. V lost 0 bases, J lost 2 bases, and 7 bases stayed unmatched. Germline V gene data show CDR1 as LGHNA and CDR2 as YSLEER. The CDR3 extends over 16 amino acids. Here the CDR3 DNA reads TGCGCCAGCAGCCAAGATGGCGGGAGTAGGGCCTACGAGCAGTACTTC. Translated: CASSQDGGSRAYEQYF.

V is TRBV9 and J is TRBJ2-4; tentatively, D is TRBD1 (6 bases). V lost 3 bases and J 8 bases, leaving 18 bases between the germline ends. Germline CDR1 and CDR2: SGDLS and YYNGEE. This CDR3 is 15 amino acids long. The DNA of the CDR3 is TGTGCCAGCAGCGCCGCTAGGACAGAGTGGGACATTCAGTACTTC. Amino acids: CASSAARTEWDIQYF.

This clonotype was detected only a few times. The chain links TRBV5-1 to TRBJ2-5; no definite D call. Trimming shortened V by 0 bases and J by 0 bases, and 6 bases separated the two germline ends. Germline CDR1 is SGHRS and CDR2 is YFSETQ. CDR3 length: 14 residues. The CDR3 is CASSLDLYQETQYF. The CDR3 nucleotides read TGCGCCAGCAGCTTGGATCTTTACCAAGAGACCCAGTACTTC.

This clonotype was detected many times. This chain joins TRBV7-6 and TRBJ2-2; D may be TRBD1 or TRBD2 (6 bases each). The CDR3 totals 18 residues. V was shortened by 4 bases and J by 1 base, with 19 bases between the two germline ends. Germline V gives CDR1 SGHVS, CDR2 FNYEAQ. DNA for the CDR3: TGTGCCAGCAGCTCGATTAGGGGGGACGCACAGAACACCGGGGAGCTGTTTTTT. Translated: CASSSIRGDAQNTGELFF.

As regards this clonotype: Relative to the germline gene, one junction end is altered; a read error may explain this. The rearrangement links TRBV7-7 to TRBJ2-1; 10 positions match TRBD2. Germline values: CDR1 SSHAT, CDR2 FNYEAQ (reference sequence). This CDR3 spans 18 amino acids. CDR3 sequence: CASSFGLAGERGYNEQFF. For the CDR3, the DNA is TGTGCTAGCAGCTTTGGGCTAGCGGGAGAGAGGGGCTACAATGAGCAGTTCTTC.

This sequence joins TRBV6-5 and TRBJ1-6; 9 nucleotides align to TRBD1. This CDR3 has 14 amino acids. V lost 4 bases, J lost 8 bases, and 3 bases stayed unmatched. Germline V gene sequence: CDR1 MNHEY, CDR2 SVGAGI. Here the CDR3 DNA reads TGTGCCAGCAGTTCGGGACAGGGAGATTCACCCCTCCACTTT. Its translation: CASSSGQGDSPLHF.